The 4 T cell receptor beta chains given below trace back to one sample, sequenced in a study of blood T cell repertoires in COVID-19. Clones were read by immunoSEQ multiplex PCR, and TCRdb kept only the in-frame ones, dropping some. The sample carries 250,000 to 350,000 clones, under 90% recorded once. Sequencing used peripheral blood. The receptors derive from a middle-aged woman who had recovered from COVID-19.

The V and J genes are TRBV4-2 and TRBJ2-2; no clear D gene. Germline assignment: CDR1 LGHNA and CDR2 YNFKEQ. CDR3 length: 14 residues. Trimming shortened V by 0 bases and J by 6 bases, and 8 bases separated the two germline ends. The CDR3 sequence: CASSQEGLAGELFF. The CDR3 DNA reads as TGTGCCAGCAGCCAAGAGGGCCTCGCCGGGGAGCTGTTTTTT.

The chain employs TRBV4-2 and TRBJ2-5, with TRBD1 matching 7 bases. Germline V gene lookup returns CDR1 LGHNA and CDR2 YNFKEQ. V lost 1 base, J lost 1 base, and 3 bases stayed unmatched. This CDR3 comprises 15 residues. The CDR3 sequence: CASSQGRQGQETQYF. DNA for the CDR3: TGTGCCAGCAGCCAAGGAAGACAGGGCCAAGAGACCCAGTACTTC.

This chain links TRBV13 with TRBJ2-3; D not resolved. Germline V gene lookup returns CDR1 PRHDT and CDR2 FYEKMQ (reference sequence). V was shortened by 0 bases and J by 3 bases, with 13 bases between the two germline ends. The CDR3 has 16 residues. This CDR3 reads CASSLGLGIRTDTQYF. The CDR3 DNA reads TGTGCCAGCAGCTTAGGCCTGGGCATCCGGACAGATACGCAGTATTTT.

The chain employs TRBV19 and TRBJ1-2, with D uncertain. Looked up from germline, CDR1 is LNHDA and CDR2 is SQIVND (reference sequence). Trimming cost V 7 bases and J 0 bases, with 27 bases left between them. This CDR3 has 19 residues. This CDR3 reads CASTDTRRYPFRANYGYTF. The CDR3 DNA sequence: TGTGCCAGTACCGACACTCGACGGTACCCATTCCGAGCTAACTATGGCTACACCTTC.